The present T cell receptor (beta chain) was sequenced within a study of T cell responses to AZD1222 COVID-19 vaccine. A word on this clone: What it recognizes is unknown.

Broader study findings: The peak T cell response came first, and repertoires were sampled only after it. With two AZD1222 doses given, Spike-specific TCR breadth and depth both rose. Of the AZD1222 recipients, only five to seven were seropositive at baseline.

Germline loops: CDR1 MNHEY, CDR2 SMNVEV (reference sequence). V was cut by 8 bases and J by 0 bases, with 7 bases left in between. The CDR3 is made up of 12 amino acids. Method: immunoSEQ multiplex PCR; TCRdb's copy keeps in-frame clones and lacks some. In the table there are fewer than 110,000 clones, about 90% of which are singletons. The rearrangement joins TRBV27 to TRBJ1-1; D remains unclear. This receptor was obtained from an adult who received the AZD1222 COVID-19 vaccine. The material sequenced was peripheral blood, taken 28 days after the second AZD1222 dose. The CDR3 DNA reads as TGTGCCAGCGGACGGATGAACACTGAAGCTTTCTTT. This translates into CASGRMNTEAFF.